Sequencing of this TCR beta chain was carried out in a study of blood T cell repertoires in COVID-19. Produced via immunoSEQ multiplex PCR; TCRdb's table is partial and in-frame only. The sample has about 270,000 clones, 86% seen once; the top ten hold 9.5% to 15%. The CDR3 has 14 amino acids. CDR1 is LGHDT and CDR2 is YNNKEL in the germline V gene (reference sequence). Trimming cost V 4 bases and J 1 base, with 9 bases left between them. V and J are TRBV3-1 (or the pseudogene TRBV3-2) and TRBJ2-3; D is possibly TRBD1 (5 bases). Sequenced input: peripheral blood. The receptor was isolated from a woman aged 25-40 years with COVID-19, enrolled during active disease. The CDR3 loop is CASSLLTGTDTQYF. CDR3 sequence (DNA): TGTGCCAGCAGCCTCTTGACAGGCACAGATACGCAGTATTTT.